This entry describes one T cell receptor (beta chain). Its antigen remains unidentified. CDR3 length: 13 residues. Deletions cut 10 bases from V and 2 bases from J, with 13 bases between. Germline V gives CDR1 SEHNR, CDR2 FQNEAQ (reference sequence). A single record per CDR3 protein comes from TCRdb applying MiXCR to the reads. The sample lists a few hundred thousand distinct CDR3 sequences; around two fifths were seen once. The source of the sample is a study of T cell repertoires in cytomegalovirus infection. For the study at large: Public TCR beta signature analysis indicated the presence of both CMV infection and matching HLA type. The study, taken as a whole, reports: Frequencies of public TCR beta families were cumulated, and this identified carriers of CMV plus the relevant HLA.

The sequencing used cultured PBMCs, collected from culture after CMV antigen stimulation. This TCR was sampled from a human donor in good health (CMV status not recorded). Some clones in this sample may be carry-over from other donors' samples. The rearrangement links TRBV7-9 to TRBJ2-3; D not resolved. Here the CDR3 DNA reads TGTGCCACCCCGGGTCGACTCACAGATACGCAGTATTTT. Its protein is CATPGRLTDTQYF. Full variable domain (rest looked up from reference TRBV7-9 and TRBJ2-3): DTGVSQNPRHKITKRGQNVTFRCDPISEHNRLYWYRQTLGQGPEFLTYFQNEAQLEKSRLLSDRFSAERPKGSFSTLEIQRTEQGDSAMYLCATPGRLTDTQYFGPGTRLTVL.